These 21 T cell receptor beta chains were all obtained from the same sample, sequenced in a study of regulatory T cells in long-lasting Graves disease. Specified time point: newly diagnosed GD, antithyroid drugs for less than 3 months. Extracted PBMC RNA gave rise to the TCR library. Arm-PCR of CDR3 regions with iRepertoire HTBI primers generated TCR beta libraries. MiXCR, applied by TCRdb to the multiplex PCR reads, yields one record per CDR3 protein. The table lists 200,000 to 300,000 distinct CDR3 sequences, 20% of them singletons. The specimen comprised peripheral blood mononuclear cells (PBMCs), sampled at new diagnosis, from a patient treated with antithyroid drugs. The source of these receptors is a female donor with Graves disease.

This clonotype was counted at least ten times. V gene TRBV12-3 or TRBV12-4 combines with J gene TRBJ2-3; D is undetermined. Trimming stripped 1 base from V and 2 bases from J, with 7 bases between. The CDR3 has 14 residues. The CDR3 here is CASSLGPYTDTQYF. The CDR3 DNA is TGTGCCAGCAGTTTAGGTCCGTACACAGATACGCAGTATTTT.

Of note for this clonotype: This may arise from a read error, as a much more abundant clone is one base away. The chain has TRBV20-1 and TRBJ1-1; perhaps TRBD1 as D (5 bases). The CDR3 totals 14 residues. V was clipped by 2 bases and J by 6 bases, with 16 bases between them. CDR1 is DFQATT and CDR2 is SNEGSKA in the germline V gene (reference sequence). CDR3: CSARSDSRGAEAFF. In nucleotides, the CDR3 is TGCAGTGCTAGATCCGACAGCCGGGGTGCTGAAGCTTTCTTT.

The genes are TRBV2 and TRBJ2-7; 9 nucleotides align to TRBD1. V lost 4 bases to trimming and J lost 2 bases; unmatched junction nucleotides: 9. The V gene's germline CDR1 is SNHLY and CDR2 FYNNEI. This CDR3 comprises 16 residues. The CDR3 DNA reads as TGTGCCAGCAGTGCGGAGGGACAGGGAACCCCCTACGAGCAGTACTTC. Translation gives CASSAEGQGTPYEQYF.

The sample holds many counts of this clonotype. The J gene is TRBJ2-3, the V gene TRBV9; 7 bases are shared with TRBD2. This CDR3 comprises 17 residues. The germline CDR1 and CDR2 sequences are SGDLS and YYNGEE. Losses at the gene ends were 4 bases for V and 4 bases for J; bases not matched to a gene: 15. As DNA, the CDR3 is TGTGCCAGCAGCCCCCAGGGCCAAGCGGGATTGCCAGATACGCAGTATTTT. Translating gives CASSPQGQAGLPDTQYF.

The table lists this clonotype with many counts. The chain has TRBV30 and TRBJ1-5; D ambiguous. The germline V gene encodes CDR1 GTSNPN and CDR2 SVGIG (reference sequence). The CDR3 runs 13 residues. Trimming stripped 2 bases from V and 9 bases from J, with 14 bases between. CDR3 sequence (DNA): TGTGCCTGGAGTATCCCCGGCTCCGGGCCCCAGCATTTT. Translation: CAWSIPGSGPQHF.

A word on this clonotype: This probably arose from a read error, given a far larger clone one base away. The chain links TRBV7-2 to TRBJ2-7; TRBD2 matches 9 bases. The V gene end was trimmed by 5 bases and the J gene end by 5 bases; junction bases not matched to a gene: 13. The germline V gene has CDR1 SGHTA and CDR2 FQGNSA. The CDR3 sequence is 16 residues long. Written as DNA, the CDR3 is TGTGCCAGCAGCCCGACTAGCGGTCCACACAAGAACGAGCAGTACTTC. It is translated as CASSPTSGPHKNEQYF.

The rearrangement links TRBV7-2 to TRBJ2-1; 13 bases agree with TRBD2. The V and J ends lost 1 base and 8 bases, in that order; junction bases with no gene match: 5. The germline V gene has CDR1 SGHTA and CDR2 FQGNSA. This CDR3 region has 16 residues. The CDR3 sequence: CASSLEGLAGIYEQFF. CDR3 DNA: TGTGCCAGCAGCTTAGAGGGACTAGCGGGAATCTATGAGCAGTTCTTC.

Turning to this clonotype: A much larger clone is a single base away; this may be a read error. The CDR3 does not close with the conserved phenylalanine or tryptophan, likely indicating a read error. The CDR3 DNA reads TGCAGTGCTAGAACTACAGGGTATTCCTACAATGAGCAGTTCATC. Its protein is CSARTTGYSYNEQFI. The rearrangement joins TRBV20-1 to TRBJ2-1; D might be TRBD1 (6 bases). Germline V CDR1 and CDR2: DFQATT, SNEGSKA (reference sequence). The CDR3 is 15 residues long. V was pared by 2 bases and J by 1 base, with 12 bases between.

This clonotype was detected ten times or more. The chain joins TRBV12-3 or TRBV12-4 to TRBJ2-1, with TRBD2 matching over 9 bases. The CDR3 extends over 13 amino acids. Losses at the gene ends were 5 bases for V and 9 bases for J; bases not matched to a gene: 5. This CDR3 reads CASSVAGGAEQFF. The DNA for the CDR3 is TGTGCCAGCAGTGTGGCGGGGGGGGCTGAGCAGTTCTTC.

Here the CDR3 DNA reads TGTGCCAGCAGTAGGGGGGAGTTTAGCGGGGTCCACACAGATACGCAGTATTTT. Translated, it gives CASSRGEFSGVHTDTQYF. The chain employs TRBV6-1 and TRBJ2-3; 8 bases line up with TRBD2. Germline V gene lookup returns CDR1 MNHNS and CDR2 SASEGT. J gave up 2 bases and V 5 bases, and 15 bases lay outside the gene matches. The CDR3 loop spans 18 amino acids.

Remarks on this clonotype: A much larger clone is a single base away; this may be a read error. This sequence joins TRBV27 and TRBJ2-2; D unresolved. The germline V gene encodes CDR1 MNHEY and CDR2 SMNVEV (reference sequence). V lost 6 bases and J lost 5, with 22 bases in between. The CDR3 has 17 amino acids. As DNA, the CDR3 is TGTGCCAGCAGGAGGTCAAGAAGGGTGAAGACTACCGGGGAGCTGTTTTTT. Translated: CASRRSRRVKTTGELFF.

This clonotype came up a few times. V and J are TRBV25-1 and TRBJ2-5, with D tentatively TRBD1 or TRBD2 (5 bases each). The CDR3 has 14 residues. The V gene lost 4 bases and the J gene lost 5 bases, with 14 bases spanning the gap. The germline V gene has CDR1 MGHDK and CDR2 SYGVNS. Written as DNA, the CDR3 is TGTGCCAGCAGTGCTTCGACGGGGCTTGAGACCCAGTACTTC. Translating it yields CASSASTGLETQYF. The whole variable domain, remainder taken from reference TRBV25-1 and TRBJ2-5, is EADIYQTPRYLVIGTGKKITLECSQTMGHDKMYWYQQDPGMELHLIHYSYGVNSTEKGDLSSESTVSRIRTEHFPLTLESARPSHTSQYLCASSASTGLETQYFGPGTRLLVL.

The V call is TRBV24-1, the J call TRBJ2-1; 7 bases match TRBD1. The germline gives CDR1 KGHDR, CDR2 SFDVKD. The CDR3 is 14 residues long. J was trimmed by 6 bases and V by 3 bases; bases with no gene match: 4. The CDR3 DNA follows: TGTGCCACCAGTGATCCCCGACAGGGCAATGAGCAGTTCTTC. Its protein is CATSDPRQGNEQFF.

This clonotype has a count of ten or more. Here the CDR3 reads CASSQDVYSYEQYF. CDR3 DNA sequence: TGTGCCAGCAGCCAAGATGTCTATTCCTACGAGCAGTACTTC. The chain links TRBV3-1 to TRBJ2-7; no definite D call. The CDR3 totals 14 residues. Trimming pared 0 bases from V and 1 base from J, leaving 7 bases between. Germline CDR1 reads LGHDT; CDR2 reads YNNKEL (reference sequence).

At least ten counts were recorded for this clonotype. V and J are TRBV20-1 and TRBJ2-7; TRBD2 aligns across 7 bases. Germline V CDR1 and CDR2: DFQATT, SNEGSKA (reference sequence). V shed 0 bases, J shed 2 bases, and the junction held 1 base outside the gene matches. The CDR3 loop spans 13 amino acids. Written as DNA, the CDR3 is TGCAGTGCTAGAGAGAGCGGGACCTACGAGCAGTACTTC. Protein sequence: CSARESGTYEQYF.

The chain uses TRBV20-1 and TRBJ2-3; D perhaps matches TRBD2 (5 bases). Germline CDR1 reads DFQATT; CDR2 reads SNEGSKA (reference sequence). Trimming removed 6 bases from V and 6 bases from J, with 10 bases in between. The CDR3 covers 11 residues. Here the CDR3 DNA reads TGCAGTGCGCAGGACTCGGATACGCAGTATTTT. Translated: CSAQDSDTQYF.

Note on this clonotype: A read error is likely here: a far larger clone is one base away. CDR3 nucleotides: TGTGCCAGCAGCTTGGACAAGACAGGCCGGGGAGAGACCCAGTACTTC. Translating gives CASSLDKTGRGETQYF. The chain has TRBV7-2 and TRBJ2-5, with a possible D match to TRBD1 (6 bases). Germline V CDR1 and CDR2: SGHTA, FQGNSA. The V and J ends lost 3 bases and 4 bases respectively, with 18 bases between them. This CDR3 comprises 16 residues.

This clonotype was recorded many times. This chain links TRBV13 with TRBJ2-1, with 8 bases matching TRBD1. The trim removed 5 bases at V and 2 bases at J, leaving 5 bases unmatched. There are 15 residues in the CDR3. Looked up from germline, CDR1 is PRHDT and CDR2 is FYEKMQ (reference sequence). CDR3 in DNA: TGTGCCAGCAGCGCCGGACAGGGAACCTACAATGAGCAGTTCTTC. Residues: CASSAGQGTYNEQFF. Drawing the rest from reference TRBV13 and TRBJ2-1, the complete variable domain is AAGVIQSPRHLIKEKRETATLKCYPIPRHDTVYWYQQGPGQDPQFLISFYEKMQSDKGSIPDRFSAQQFSDYHSELNMSSLELGDSALYFCASSAGQGTYNEQFFGPGTRLTVL.

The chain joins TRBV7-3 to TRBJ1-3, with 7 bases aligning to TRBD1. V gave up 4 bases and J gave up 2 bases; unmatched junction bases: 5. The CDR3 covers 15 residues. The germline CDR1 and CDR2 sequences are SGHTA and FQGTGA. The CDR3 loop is CASSSQGLPGNTIYF. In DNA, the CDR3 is TGTGCCAGCAGCTCACAGGGGCTACCTGGAAACACCATATATTTT. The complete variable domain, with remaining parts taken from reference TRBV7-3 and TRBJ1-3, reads GAGVSQTPSNKVTEKGKYVELRCDPISGHTALYWYRQSLGQGPEFLIYFQGTGAADDSGLPNDRFFAVRPEGSVSTLKIQRTERGDSAVYLCASSSQGLPGNTIYFGEGSWLTVV.

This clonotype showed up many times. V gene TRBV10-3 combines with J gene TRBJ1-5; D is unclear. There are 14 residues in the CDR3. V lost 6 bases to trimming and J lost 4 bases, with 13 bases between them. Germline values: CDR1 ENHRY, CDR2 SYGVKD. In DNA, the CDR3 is TGTGCCATCAGGGGAGAGGTCGGAAATCAGCCCCAGCATTTT. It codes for CAIRGEVGNQPQHF.

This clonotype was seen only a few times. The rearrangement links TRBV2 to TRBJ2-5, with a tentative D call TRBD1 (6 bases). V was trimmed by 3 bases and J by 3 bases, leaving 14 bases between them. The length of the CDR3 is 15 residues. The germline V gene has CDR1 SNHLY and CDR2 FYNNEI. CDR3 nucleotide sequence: TGTGCCAGCAGTGAGTATGGACAGACGGAAGAGACCCAGTACTTC. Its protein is CASSEYGQTEETQYF.